What follows are 9 T cell receptor beta chains derived from one specimen sequenced in a study of blood T cells in healthy people across ages. A second PCR of about 7 to 12 cycles used a sample-barcoded 5' primer and a J-beta primer mix. TCRdb reprocessed the 5' RACE reads via MiXCR and lists one record per CDR3 protein. The table lists 650,000 to 800,000 distinct CDR3 sequences, 40% to 50% of them singletons, with around 21% in the top ten. The sequencing input was blood. These receptors originate from a man between 60 and 75 years old in good health.

This chain joins TRBV7-2 and TRBJ2-2; the D gene is possibly TRBD1 (5 bases). The CDR3 is 15 residues long. The V gene lost 2 bases and the J gene lost 5 bases, with 12 bases spanning the gap. Germline-derived CDR1 and CDR2 are SGHTA and FQGNSA. CDR3 bases: TGTGCCAGCAGCTTAAATAGCAGGGTAACCGGGGAGCTGTTTTTT. Translated: CASSLNSRVTGELFF.

The rearrangement uses TRBV7-9 and TRBJ2-1; no reliable D call. Deletions cut 2 bases from V and 5 bases from J, with 13 bases between. The CDR3 spans 15 residues. CDR1 SEHNR and CDR2 FQNEAQ come from the germline V gene (reference sequence). CDR3 DNA sequence: TGTGCCAGCAGCTTAACGGACGAGTCCAACAATGAGCAGTTCTTC. Encoded protein: CASSLTDESNNEQFF.

This clonotype was recorded a few times. The V call is TRBV6-1, the J call TRBJ2-7, with D possibly TRBD1 on 6 matching bases. V shed 6 bases and J shed 5 bases, with 20 bases lying between them. Germline lookup yields CDR1 MNHNS and CDR2 SASEGT. The length of the CDR3 is 15 residues. The CDR3 DNA reads TGTGCCAGCAGCCCCGTCGGACAGACCTACGACGAGCAGTACTTC. Encoded protein: CASSPVGQTYDEQYF.

Turning to this clonotype: At one end, the junction sequence differs from germline, possibly due to a read error. V is TRBV5-8 and J is TRBJ1-1; TRBD1 matches at 7 bases. Germline assignment: CDR1 SGHTS and CDR2 YDEGEE. The CDR3 covers 14 residues. The chain's CDR3 is CTSSLRTGNTEAFF. CDR3 nucleotide sequence: TGTACCAGCAGCTTGAGGACAGGGAACACTGAAGCTTTCTTT.

The genes are TRBV27 and TRBJ2-1, with TRBD2 as a possible D gene (6 bases). The CDR3 contains 16 residues. Trimming cost V 5 bases and J 0 bases, with 14 bases left between them. CDR1 and CDR2 from the germline V gene are MNHEY and SMNVEV (reference sequence). Written as DNA, the CDR3 is TGTGCCAGCAGTATAGCCCGGGGGACCTCCTACAATGAGCAGTTCTTC. It yields the protein CASSIARGTSYNEQFF.

The V gene is TRBV20-1, the J gene TRBJ2-6; tentative D call: TRBD2 (7 bases). Trimming stripped 0 bases from V and 3 bases from J, with 15 bases between. The CDR3 is 17 residues long. CDR1 is DFQATT, CDR2 SNEGSKA, per germline (reference sequence). CDR3 amino acids: CSARDRVGGLGANVLTF. CDR3 DNA: TGCAGTGCTAGAGATCGGGTGGGGGGGCTTGGGGCCAACGTCCTGACTTTC.

In the case of this clonotype: A single base separates this from a much larger clone, so it may be a read error. The CDR3 DNA reads TGTGCCAGCAGCCCCAGCGGACACTGCTCCTACGAGCAGTACTTC. Its translation is CASSPSGHCSYEQYF. The V call is TRBV7-9, the J call TRBJ2-7; D tentatively fits TRBD1 or TRBD2 (5 bases each). The CDR3 runs 15 residues. The ends were cut back, 5 bases at V and 0 bases at J, with 14 bases in the middle. Germline-derived CDR1 and CDR2 are SEHNR and FQNEAQ (reference sequence).

In this sample, this clonotype turned up a few times. The chain uses TRBV20-1 and TRBJ1-2; unclear D gene. CDR3 length equals 11 residues. Germline V gene data show CDR1 as DFQATT and CDR2 as SNEGSKA (reference sequence). With 5 bases removed from V and 10 bases from J, the gap between germline ends came to 14 bases. CDR3 protein: CSAEEGLHYTF. The CDR3 DNA reads as TGCAGTGCTGAAGAAGGACTCCACTACACCTTC.

This clonotype was seen only a few times. The chain recombines TRBV2 with TRBJ2-5; 13 positions agree with TRBD2. With 6 bases clipped from V and 2 bases from J, the junction kept 3 bases outside the gene matches. The germline gives CDR1 SNHLY, CDR2 FYNNEI. This CDR3 is 15 amino acids long. The CDR3 DNA reads TGTGCCAGCAGGGGGACTAGCGGGGATCAAGAGACCCAGTACTTC. This translates into CASRGTSGDQETQYF.